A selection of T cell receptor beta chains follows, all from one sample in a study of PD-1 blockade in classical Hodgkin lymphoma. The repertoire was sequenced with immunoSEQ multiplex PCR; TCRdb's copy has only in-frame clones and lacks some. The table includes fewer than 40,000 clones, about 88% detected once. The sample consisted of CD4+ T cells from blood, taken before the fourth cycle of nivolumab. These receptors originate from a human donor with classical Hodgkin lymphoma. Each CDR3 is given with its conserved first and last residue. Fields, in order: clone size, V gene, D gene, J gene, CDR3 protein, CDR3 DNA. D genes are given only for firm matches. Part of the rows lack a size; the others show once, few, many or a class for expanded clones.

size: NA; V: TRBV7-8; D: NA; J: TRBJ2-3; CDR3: CASSLAGALRPVF; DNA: TGTGCCAGCAGCTTAGCGGGGGCCCTACGCCCAGTTTTT
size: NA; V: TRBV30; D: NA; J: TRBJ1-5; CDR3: CAWSVGPIRYTGTPLSNQPQHF; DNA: TGTGCCTGGAGTGTTGGTCCTATACGGTACACAGGGACTCCCCTTAGCAATCAGCCCCAGCATTTT
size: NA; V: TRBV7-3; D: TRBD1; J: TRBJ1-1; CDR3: CASSLTGSTEAFF; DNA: TGTGCCAGCAGCTTGACAGGGTCCACTGAAGCTTTCTTT
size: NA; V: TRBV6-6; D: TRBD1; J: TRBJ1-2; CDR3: CASSRDRGYYGYTF; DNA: TGTGCCAGCAGTCGGGACAGGGGGTACTATGGCTACACCTTC
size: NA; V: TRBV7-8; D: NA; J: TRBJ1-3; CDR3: CASSTNRVDENTIYF; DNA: TGTGCCAGCAGCACGAACAGGGTAGACGAAAACACCATATATTTT
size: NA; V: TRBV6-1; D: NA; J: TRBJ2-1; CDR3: CASALESYNEQFF; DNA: TGTGCCAGCGCCCTGGAGAGCTACAATGAGCAGTTCTTC
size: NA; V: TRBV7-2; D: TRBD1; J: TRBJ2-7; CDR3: CASSLGSGTVQTYF; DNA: TGTGCCAGCAGCTTAGGGTCCGGGACAGTCCAGACGTACTTC
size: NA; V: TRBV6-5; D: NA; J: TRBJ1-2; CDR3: CASQNLGGLGYTF; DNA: TGTGCCAGCCAGAACCTTGGGGGACTTGGCTACACCTTC
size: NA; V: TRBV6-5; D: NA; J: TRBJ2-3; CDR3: CASGRYDTQYF; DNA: TGTGCCAGCGGTCGGTACGATACGCAGTATTTT
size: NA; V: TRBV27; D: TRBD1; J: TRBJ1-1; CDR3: CASSPYRGRVTEAFF; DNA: TGTGCCAGCAGTCCCTACAGGGGGCGGGTCACTGAAGCTTTCTTT
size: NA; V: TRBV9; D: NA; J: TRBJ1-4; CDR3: CASSQTGESPNEKLFF; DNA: TGTGCCAGCAGCCAGACTGGGGAGAGCCCTAATGAAAAACTGTTTTTT
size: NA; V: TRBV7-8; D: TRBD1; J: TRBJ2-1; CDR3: CASSGGQLVYNEQFF; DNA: TGTGCCAGCAGCGGGGGACAGCTGGTTTACAATGAGCAGTTCTTC
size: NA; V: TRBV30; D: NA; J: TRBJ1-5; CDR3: CARSEQNNQPQHF; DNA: TGTGCCCGGAGTGAACAGAACAATCAGCCCCAGCATTTT
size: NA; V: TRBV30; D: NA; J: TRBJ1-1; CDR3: CAWSGPGGGREAFF; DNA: TGTGCCTGGAGTGGCCCGGGTGGGGGTCGTGAAGCTTTCTTT
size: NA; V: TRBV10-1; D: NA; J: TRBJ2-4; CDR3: CASSEDGAKNIQYF; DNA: TGCGCCAGCAGTGAGGACGGAGCCAAAAACATTCAGTACTTC
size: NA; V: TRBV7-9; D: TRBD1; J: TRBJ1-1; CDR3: CASSTRTGGTTEAFF; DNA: TGTGCCAGCAGCACTCGGACAGGGGGCACCACTGAAGCTTTCTTT
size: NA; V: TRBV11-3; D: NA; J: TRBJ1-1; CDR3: CASSRDLNTEAFF; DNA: TGTGCCAGCAGCCGGGATCTGAACACTGAAGCTTTCTTT
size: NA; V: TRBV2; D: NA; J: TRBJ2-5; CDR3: CASSGLGVQYF; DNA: TGTGCCAGCAGTGGACTGGGGGTCCAGTACTTC
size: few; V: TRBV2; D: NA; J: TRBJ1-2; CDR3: CASSEVGLPEGSGYTF; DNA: TGTGCCAGCAGTGAAGTGGGACTCCCTGAAGGTAGTGGCTACACCTTC
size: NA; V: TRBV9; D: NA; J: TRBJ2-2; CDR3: CASSVTTGNTGELFF; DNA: TGTGCCAGCAGCGTAACGACAGGGAACACCGGGGAGCTGTTTTTT
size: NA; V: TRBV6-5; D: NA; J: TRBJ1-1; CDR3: CASSPQDSGTEAFF; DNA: TGTGCCAGCAGTCCCCAGGATAGTGGGACTGAAGCTTTCTTT
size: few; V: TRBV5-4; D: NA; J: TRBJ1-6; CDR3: CASSDDGYHNSPLHF; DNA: TGTGCCAGCAGCGACGACGGTTATCATAATTCACCCCTCCACTTT
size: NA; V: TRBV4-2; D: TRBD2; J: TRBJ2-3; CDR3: CASSLATPAGGPGTQYF; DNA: TGTGCCAGCAGCCTCGCAACCCCAGCGGGGGGGCCTGGTACGCAGTATTTT
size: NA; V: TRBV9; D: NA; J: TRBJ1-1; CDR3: CASSVDAQNTEAFF; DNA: TGTGCCAGCAGCGTAGACGCACAGAACACTGAAGCTTTCTTT
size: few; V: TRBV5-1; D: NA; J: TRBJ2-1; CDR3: CASSFIRDGSEQFF; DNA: TGCGCCAGCAGCTTCATAAGGGATGGGAGTGAGCAGTTCTTC
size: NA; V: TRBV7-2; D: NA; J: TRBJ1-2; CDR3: CASSLVGGTLIEYGYTF; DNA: TGTGCCAGCAGCTTAGTAGGAGGGACACTTATCGAGTATGGCTACACCTTC
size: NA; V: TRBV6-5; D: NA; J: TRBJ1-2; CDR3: CASGSDGYTF; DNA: TGTGCCAGCGGGTCAGATGGCTACACCTTC
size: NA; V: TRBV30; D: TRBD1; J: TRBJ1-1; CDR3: CAWKRQGAEAFF; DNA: TGTGCCTGGAAGCGCCAGGGGGCTGAAGCTTTCTTT
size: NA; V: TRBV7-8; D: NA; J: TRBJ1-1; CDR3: CASSLKGTEAFF; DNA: TGTGCCAGCAGCTTAAAGGGCACTGAAGCTTTCTTT
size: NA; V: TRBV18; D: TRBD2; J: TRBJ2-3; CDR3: CASSPGKRGGTDTQYF; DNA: TGTGCCAGCTCACCAGGCAAGCGGGGGGGCACAGATACGCAGTATTTT
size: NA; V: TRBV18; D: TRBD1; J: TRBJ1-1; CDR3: CASSLHTGGVEAFF; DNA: TGTGCCAGCTCTCTACATACAGGGGGAGTTGAAGCTTTCTTT
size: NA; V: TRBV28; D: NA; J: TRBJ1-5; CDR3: CAARGGADQPQHF; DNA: TGTGCCGCCCGGGGGGGGGCCGATCAGCCCCAGCATTTT